This T cell receptor beta chain was sequenced during a study of shared clonotypes between healthy human individuals. Assay: immunoSEQ multiplex PCR; the TCRdb copy retains only in-frame clones and omits some. The table records about 2.1 million clones, 80% to 95% of them present only once. Trimming cost V 8 bases and J 3 bases; bases outside gene matches: 1. The CDR3 covers 12 residues. The germline V gene has CDR1 LNHDA and CDR2 SQIVND (reference sequence). Only CD45RO-negative cells positively selected for CCR7 counted as naive CD8 cells, so terminally differentiated effector memory CD45RA+ cells were excluded. This clone has a handful of counts.

This sequence originates from a man aged 18 to 29 in good health. Some clones in this sample may be carry-over from other donors' samples. The material sequenced was naive CD8+ T cells from PBMCs. J is TRBJ1-3 and V is TRBV19, with 7 bases identical to TRBD1. The CDR3 spells CASRDSGNTIYF. The CDR3 region has the DNA TGTGCCAGTCGGGACAGTGGAAACACCATATATTTT.